Listed below are T cell receptor beta chains from one sample, sequenced in a study of long-term antiretroviral therapy in people with HIV. The table came from immunoSEQ multiplex PCR; TCRdb's copy has only in-frame clones and leaves some out. The sample records 25,000 to 35,000 clones, approximately 95% being singletons. The sequencing here drew on unsorted PBMCs, taken 5.3 years after starting antiretroviral therapy. The source is a man between 25 and 39 years old with HIV. The CDR3 runs from the conserved cysteine through the conserved F or W. The D gene is left open where the match is weak. The listing skips clone size in some rows; elsewhere it reads once, few, many or a size class.

>TRBD2|TRBJ2-1|-|TRBV5-4
TGTGCCAGCAGCTTGGGTAGGACTAGCGGGACTAATGAGCAGTTCTTC
CASSLGRTSGTNEQFF
>TRBD1|TRBJ1-2|-|TRBV7-9
TGTGCCAGCAGCCTACAGGGGATAGCGGGCTACACCTTC
CASSLQGIAGYTF
>-|TRBJ1-1|-|TRBV27
TGTGCCAGCAGTTTATCGGGCAGTAACACTGAAGCTTTCTTT
CASSLSGSNTEAFF
>-|TRBJ1-1|-|TRBV2
TGTGCCAGCAGTGAGCGGCTGAACACTGAAGCTTTCTTT
CASSERLNTEAFF
>-|TRBJ1-2|-|TRBV10-3
TGTGCCATCAGTGAGTCGCCGACAGGCCGGCTAAACTATGGCTACACCTTC
CAISESPTGRLNYGYTF
>-|TRBJ1-5|-|TRBV5-4
TGTGCCAGCAGCTTCGGGGAGGGTCAGCCCCAGCATTTT
CASSFGEGQPQHF
>-|TRBJ2-5|-|TRBV28
TGTGCCAGCAGTACCGGGTACCAAGAGACCCAGTACTTC
CASSTGYQETQYF
>TRBD1|TRBJ2-7|-|TRBV5-6
TGTGCCAGCAGCTATGGACAGGGGATCGAGCAGTACTTC
CASSYGQGIEQYF
>TRBD1|TRBJ1-2|-|TRBV2
TGTGCCAGCAGCGACGGCGCCAAGGACAGGTTCATGGGGAACTATGGCTACACCTTC
CASSDGAKDRFMGNYGYTF
>-|TRBJ1-1|-|TRBV5-8
TGTGCCAGCAGCTTCGGCAGGAACACTGAAGCTTTCTTT
CASSFGRNTEAFF
>TRBD1|TRBJ2-7|-|TRBV5-1
TGCGCCAGCAGCTTGGCCGGGACAGTGGACGAGCAGTACTTC
CASSLAGTVDEQYF
>-|TRBJ2-7|-|TRBV5-6
TGTGCCAGCAGCTTGGTGGGACGCTCCTACGAGCAGTACTTC
CASSLVGRSYEQYF
>TRBD1|TRBJ2-1|-|TRBV6-5
TGTGCCAGCAGCTGGGACAGGGGCAATGAGCAGTTCTTC
CASSWDRGNEQFF
>-|TRBJ1-2|-|TRBV10-2
TGCGCCAGCAGTGAGAATAAAGGGGCTTTGGACACCTTC
CASSENKGALDTF
>-|TRBJ1-2|-|TRBV7-8
TGTGCCAGCAGCTTTCCCTCTGACGGGAACTATGGCTACACCTTC
CASSFPSDGNYGYTF
>TRBD2|TRBJ2-7|once|TRBV2
TGTGCCAGCATCCGGGGGGGGTACGAGCAGTACTTC
CASIRGGYEQYF
>-|TRBJ1-2|-|TRBV5-1
TGCGCCAGCAGCCTGGGACGCCCCGTTTTCAATGGCTACACCTTC
CASSLGRPVFNGYTF
>-|TRBJ1-1|-|TRBV10-1
TGCGCCAGCAGTGACTTTTTGAACACTGAAGCTTTCTTT
CASSDFLNTEAFF
>-|TRBJ2-1|-|TRBV11-2
TGTGCCAGCAGCTTAGAGATCACCAATGAGCAGTTCTTC
CASSLEITNEQFF
>-|TRBJ1-1|once|TRBV25-1
TGTGCCGCCGGCGGAACGGTCCGCACTGAAGCTTTCTTT
CAAGGTVRTEAFF
>-|TRBJ2-5|-|TRBV15
TGTGCCACCAGCAGAGTTCTGGCAGGGGCAGGGGAGACCCAGTACTTC
CATSRVLAGAGETQYF
>-|TRBJ1-1|-|TRBV10-3
TGTGCCATCAGTGAGTCGGAGACAGGGAACACTGAAGCTTTCTTT
CAISESETGNTEAFF
>-|TRBJ2-1|-|TRBV9
TGTGCCAGCAGCCCGAGGGGGACTTCCTACAATGAGCAGTTCTTC
CASSPRGTSYNEQFF
>-|TRBJ2-7|-|TRBV10-3
TGTGCCATCAGTGGTCAATCTGGGACCTCGCCTTCACGCGCTGGGCAGTACTTC
CAISGQSGTSPSRAGQYF
>TRBD1|TRBJ2-7|-|TRBV5-1
TGCGCCAGCAGCTTGGCCGCTGGACAGGCCCCCTACGAGCAGTACTTC
CASSLAAGQAPYEQYF
>-|TRBJ1-4|-|TRBV9
TGTGCCAGCAGCGTAGATAAAGGGAAACTGTTTTTT
CASSVDKGKLFF
>-|TRBJ2-2|-|TRBV15
TGTGCCACCAGCCGTACCGGGGAGCTGTTTTTT
CATSRTGELFF
>TRBD1|TRBJ2-5|-|TRBV5-1
TGCGCCAGCAGCTTGAGCGGGACAGGGGAAGAGACCCAGTACTTC
CASSLSGTGEETQYF
>TRBD1|TRBJ2-1|-|TRBV5-1
TGCGCCAGCAGCCGGACAGGGGCCATGGGGAATGAGCAGTTCTTC
CASSRTGAMGNEQFF
>TRBD1|TRBJ1-1|-|TRBV5-1
TGCGCCAGCAGCTTGAGGACAGGTGGTAACACTGAAGCTTTCTTT
CASSLRTGGNTEAFF
>-|TRBJ2-7|-|TRBV4-1
TGCGCCAGCAGCCAAGAATGGAGCTACGAGCAGTACTTC
CASSQEWSYEQYF
>TRBD2|TRBJ2-7|-|TRBV5-5
TGTGCCAGCAGCCCGGACCTAGCGGGGGGACTCTTCGAGCAGTACTTC
CASSPDLAGGLFEQYF
>-|TRBJ2-7|once|TRBV20-1
TGCAGTGCTAGGACCTTCTACGAGCAGTACTTC
CSARTFYEQYF
>TRBD1|TRBJ1-1|-|TRBV19
TGTGCCAGTAGTATAGATGAGGACAGGGGGGACACTGAAGCTTTCTTT
CASSIDEDRGDTEAFF
>TRBD1|TRBJ2-7|-|TRBV7-2
TGTGCCAGCAGCTTAGCGGGTCGGGACAGCTCCTACGAGCAGTACTTC
CASSLAGRDSSYEQYF
>-|TRBJ2-1|-|TRBV6-4
TGTGCCAGCAGTGACTCGAGTCTAGAGCAGTTCTTC
CASSDSSLEQFF
>-|TRBJ2-5|once|TRBV4-1
TGCGCCAGCAGCCAAGCAATGGGGGAGACCCAGTACTTC
CASSQAMGETQYF
>-|TRBJ2-7|-|TRBV28
TGTGCCAGCAGCAAACCCAGGGGTTCCTACGAGCAGTACTTC
CASSKPRGSYEQYF
>-|TRBJ2-3|once|TRBV7-8
TGTGCCAGCAGCTCCACGGGGCCCACAGATACGCAGTATTTT
CASSSTGPTDTQYF
>-|TRBJ1-3|-|TRBV2
TGTGCCAGCAGCCAGTTCCGGGGGGCCGGAAACACCATATATTTT
CASSQFRGAGNTIYF
>-|TRBJ1-3|-|TRBV30
TGTGCCGTGGGCAATTCTGGAAACACCATATATTTT
CAVGNSGNTIYF
>-|TRBJ1-6|-|TRBV7-2
TGTGCCAGCAGCCTCCATCCCTTTGCACCCCTCCACTTT
CASSLHPFAPLHF
>TRBD1|TRBJ1-2|-|TRBV7-3
TGTGCCAGCAGCTCGGGACAGGGATATGGCTACACCTTC
CASSSGQGYGYTF
>-|TRBJ2-5|once|TRBV5-1
TGCGCCACCCGTATAGGAACCGAAGAGACCCAGTACTTC
CATRIGTEETQYF
>-|TRBJ1-1|-|TRBV5-4
TGTGCCAGCAGCCCTACAGGATCGAACACTGAAGCTTTCTTT
CASSPTGSNTEAFF
>-|TRBJ2-1|-|TRBV29-1
TGCAGCGTTGAAGATCACATTCTACAAGGGAACAATGAGCAGTTCTTC
CSVEDHILQGNNEQFF
>TRBD1|TRBJ2-3|-|TRBV6-4
TGTGCCAGCAGTGCAGGGGGAGATACGCAGTATTTT
CASSAGGDTQYF
>-|TRBJ2-5|-|TRBV7-7
TGTGCTAGCAGCTTAATTACAGGGAGCCAAGAGACCCAGTACTTC
CASSLITGSQETQYF
>-|TRBJ1-1|few|TRBV27
TGTGCCAGCAGCTTGACCCCATCGGTGGGGAACACTGAAGCTTTCTTT
CASSLTPSVGNTEAFF
>TRBD1|TRBJ1-1|-|TRBV5-8
TGTGCCAGCAGCTTGGAGGGCGGACAGGGGGTGAACACTGAAGCTTTCTTT
CASSLEGGQGVNTEAFF
>TRBD1|TRBJ1-3|once|TRBV5-1
TGCGCCAGCAGCTTGGGACAGGGTATTGATGGAAACACCATATATTTT
CASSLGQGIDGNTIYF
>-|TRBJ2-1|-|TRBV6-5
TGTGCCAGCAGAATCGGGTTATCCTACAATGAGCAGTTCTTC
CASRIGLSYNEQFF
>TRBD1|TRBJ1-4|-|TRBV2
TGTGCCAGCAGTGAGGGACAGGCGATAACTAATGAAAAACTGTTTTTT
CASSEGQAITNEKLFF